This T cell receptor (beta chain) was sequenced during a study of identical twins. General study points: Zero-insertion results could be subject to partial confounding by invariant MAIT and iNKT cells.

This clonotype appeared many times. Its matching antigen is unknown. Template switching created a universal primer site, and the cDNA included unique molecular identifiers. TCRdb processed the 5' RACE reads anew with MiXCR; each CDR3 protein has one entry. The data hold approximately 670,000 distinct CDR3 sequences, with over 5% observed a single time. In every case, the donor was a healthy Caucasian. This clonotype originated in a man between 18 and 35 years old in good health. The specimen was naive T cells sorted from blood.

The CDR3 bases are TGTGCCACCAGCAGAGTGATGAACACTGAAGCTTTCTTT. Encoded protein: CATSRVMNTEAFF. The gene calls are TRBV15 and TRBJ1-1; no definite D call. There are 13 residues in the CDR3. The V end lost 1 base, the J end lost 0 bases, and 3 bases lay between the germline ends. Germline CDR1 and CDR2: LNHNV and YYDKDF (reference sequence).